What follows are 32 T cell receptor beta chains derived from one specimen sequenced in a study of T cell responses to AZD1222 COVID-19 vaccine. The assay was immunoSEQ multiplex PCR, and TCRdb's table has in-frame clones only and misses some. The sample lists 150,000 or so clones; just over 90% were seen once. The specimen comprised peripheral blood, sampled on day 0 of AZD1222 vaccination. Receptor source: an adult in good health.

Here the CDR3 reads CASSYAGTGAFYNEQFF. CDR3 DNA: TGTGCCAGCTCTTACGCCGGGACGGGGGCCTTTTACAATGAGCAGTTCTTC. V is TRBV27 and J is TRBJ2-1; the D call may be TRBD1 or TRBD2 (6 bases each). Germline CDR1 and CDR2: MNHEY and SMNVEV (reference sequence). Trimming removed 8 bases from V and 4 bases from J, with 24 bases in between. This CDR3 contains 17 residues.

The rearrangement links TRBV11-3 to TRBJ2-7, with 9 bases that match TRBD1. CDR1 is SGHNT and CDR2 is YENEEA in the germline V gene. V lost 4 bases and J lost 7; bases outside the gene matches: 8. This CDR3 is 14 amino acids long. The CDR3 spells CASSSRQGGGEQYF. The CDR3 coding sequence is TGTGCCAGCAGCTCCCGACAGGGGGGAGGAGAGCAGTACTTC.

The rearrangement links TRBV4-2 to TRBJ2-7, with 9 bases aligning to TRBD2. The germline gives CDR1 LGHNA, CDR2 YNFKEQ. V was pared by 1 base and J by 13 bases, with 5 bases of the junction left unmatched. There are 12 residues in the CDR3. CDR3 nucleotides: TGTGCCAGCAGCCAAGCTAGCGGGGTGCCATACTTC. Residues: CASSQASGVPYF.

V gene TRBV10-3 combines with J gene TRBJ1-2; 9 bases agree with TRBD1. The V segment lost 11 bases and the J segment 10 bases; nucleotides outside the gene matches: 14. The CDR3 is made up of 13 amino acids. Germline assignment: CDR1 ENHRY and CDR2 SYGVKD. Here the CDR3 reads CAARGQGTSDYTF. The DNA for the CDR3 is TGTGCCGCTCGTGGACAGGGGACTTCTGACTACACCTTC.

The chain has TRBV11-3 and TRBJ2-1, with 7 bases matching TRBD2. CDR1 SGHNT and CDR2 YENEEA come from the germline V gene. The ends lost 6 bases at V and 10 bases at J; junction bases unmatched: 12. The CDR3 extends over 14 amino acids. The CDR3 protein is CASRERGGFGEQFF. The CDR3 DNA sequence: TGTGCCAGCAGGGAAAGGGGAGGGTTTGGGGAGCAGTTCTTC.

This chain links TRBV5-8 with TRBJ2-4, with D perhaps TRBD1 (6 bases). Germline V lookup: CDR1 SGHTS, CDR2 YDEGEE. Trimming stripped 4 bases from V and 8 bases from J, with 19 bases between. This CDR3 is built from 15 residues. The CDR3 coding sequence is TGTGCCAGCAGCCTTGGCGTCAGGGGACGGGACATTCAGTACTTC. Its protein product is CASSLGVRGRDIQYF.

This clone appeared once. The CDR3 spells CATSDPGTVTGELFF. In nucleotides, the CDR3 is TGTGCCACCAGTGACCCCGGGACAGTCACCGGGGAGCTGTTTTTT. The rearrangement uses TRBV24-1 and TRBJ2-2; 7 positions agree with TRBD1. V shed 4 bases and J 4 bases; nucleotides not matched to a gene: 5. The CDR3 loop spans 15 amino acids. CDR1 KGHDR and CDR2 SFDVKD come from the germline V gene.

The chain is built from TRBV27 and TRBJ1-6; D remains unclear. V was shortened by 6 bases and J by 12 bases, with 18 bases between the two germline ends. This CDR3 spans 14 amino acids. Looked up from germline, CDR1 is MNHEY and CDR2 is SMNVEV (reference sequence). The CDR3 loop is CASSPTDPSEPLHF. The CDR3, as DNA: TGTGCCAGCAGCCCGACGGATCCCTCGGAACCCCTCCACTTT.

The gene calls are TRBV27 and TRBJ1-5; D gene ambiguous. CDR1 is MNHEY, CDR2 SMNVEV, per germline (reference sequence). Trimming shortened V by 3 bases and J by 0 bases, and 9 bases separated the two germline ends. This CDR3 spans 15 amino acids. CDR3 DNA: TGTGCCAGCAGTTTTGCATCCGCTAGCAATCAGCCCCAGCATTTT. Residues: CASSFASASNQPQHF.

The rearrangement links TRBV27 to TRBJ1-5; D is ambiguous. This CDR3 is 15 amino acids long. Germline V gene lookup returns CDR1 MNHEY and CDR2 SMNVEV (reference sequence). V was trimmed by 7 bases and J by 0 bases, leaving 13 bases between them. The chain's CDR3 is CASKEGIYSNQPQHF. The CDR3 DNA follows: TGTGCCAGCAAGGAAGGGATTTATAGCAATCAGCCCCAGCATTTT.

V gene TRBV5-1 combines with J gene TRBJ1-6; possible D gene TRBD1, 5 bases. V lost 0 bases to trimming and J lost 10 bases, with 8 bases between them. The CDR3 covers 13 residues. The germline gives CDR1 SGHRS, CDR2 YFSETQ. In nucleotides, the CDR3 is TGCGCCAGCAGCTTGGTGTGGGACTCACCCCTCCACTTT. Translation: CASSLVWDSPLHF. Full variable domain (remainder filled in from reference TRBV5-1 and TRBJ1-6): KAGVTQTPRYLIKTRGQQVTLSCSPISGHRSVSWYQQTPGQGLQFLFEYFSETQRNKGNFPGRFSGRQFSNSRSEMNVSTLELGDSALYLCASSLVWDSPLHFGNGTRLTVT.

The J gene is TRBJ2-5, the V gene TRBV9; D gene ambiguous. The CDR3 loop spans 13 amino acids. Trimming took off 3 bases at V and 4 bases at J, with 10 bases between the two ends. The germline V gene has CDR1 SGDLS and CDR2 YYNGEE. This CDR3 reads CASSEPRSETQYF. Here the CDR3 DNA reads TGTGCCAGCAGCGAACCTAGGTCAGAGACCCAGTACTTC.

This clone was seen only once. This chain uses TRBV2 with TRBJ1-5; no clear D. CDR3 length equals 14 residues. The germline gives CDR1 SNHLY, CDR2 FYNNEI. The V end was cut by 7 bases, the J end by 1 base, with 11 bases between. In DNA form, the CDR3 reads TGTGCCAGCACTGCGGAGTGGAGCAATCAGCCCCAGCATTTT. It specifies CASTAEWSNQPQHF.

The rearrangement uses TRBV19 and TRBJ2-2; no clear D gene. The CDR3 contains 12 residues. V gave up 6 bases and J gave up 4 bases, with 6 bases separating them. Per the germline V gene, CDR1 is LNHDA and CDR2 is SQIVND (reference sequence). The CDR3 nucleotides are TGTGCCAGTAGAGTTCTCACCGGGGAGCTGTTTTTT. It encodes CASRVLTGELFF.

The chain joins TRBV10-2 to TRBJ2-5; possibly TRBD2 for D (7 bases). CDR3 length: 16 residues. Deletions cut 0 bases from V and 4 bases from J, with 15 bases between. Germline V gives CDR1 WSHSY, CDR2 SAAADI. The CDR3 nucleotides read TGCGCCAGCAGTGAGTCTGGGGGGGCCGGGTTAGAGACCCAGTACTTC. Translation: CASSESGGAGLETQYF.

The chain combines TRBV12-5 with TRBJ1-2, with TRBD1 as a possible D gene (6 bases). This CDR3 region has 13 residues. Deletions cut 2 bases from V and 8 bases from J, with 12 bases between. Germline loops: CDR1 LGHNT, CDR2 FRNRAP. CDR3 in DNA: TGTGCTAGTGGTTTGTATACAGGGAGCGGCTACACCTTC. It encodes CASGLYTGSGYTF.

CDR3 sequence reads: CAWSVFSGGDTQYF. CDR3 DNA: TGTGCCTGGAGTGTTTTTAGCGGGGGAGATACGCAGTATTTT. The rearrangement uses TRBV30 and TRBJ2-3; TRBD2 matches 9 bases. V lost 0 bases and J lost 5; bases outside the gene matches: 3. The CDR3 sequence is 14 residues long. Germline lookup yields CDR1 GTSNPN and CDR2 SVGIG (reference sequence).

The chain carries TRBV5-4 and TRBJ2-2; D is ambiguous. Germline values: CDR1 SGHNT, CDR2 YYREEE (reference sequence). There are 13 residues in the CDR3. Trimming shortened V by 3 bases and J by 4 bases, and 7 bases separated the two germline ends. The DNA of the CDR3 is TGTGCCAGCAGCTCCCCCGGCACCGGGGAGCTGTTTTTT. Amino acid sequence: CASSSPGTGELFF.

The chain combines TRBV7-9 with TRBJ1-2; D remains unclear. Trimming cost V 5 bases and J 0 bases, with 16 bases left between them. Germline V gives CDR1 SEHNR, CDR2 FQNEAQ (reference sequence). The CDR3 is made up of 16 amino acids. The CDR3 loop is CASSRNTVPSNYGYTF. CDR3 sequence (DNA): TGTGCCAGCAGCCGAAATACAGTCCCCTCTAACTATGGCTACACCTTC.

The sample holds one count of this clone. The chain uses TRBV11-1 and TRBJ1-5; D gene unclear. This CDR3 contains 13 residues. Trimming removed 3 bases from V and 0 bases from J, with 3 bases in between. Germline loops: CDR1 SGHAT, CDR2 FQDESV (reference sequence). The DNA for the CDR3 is TGTGCCAGCAGCTTCAATAGCAATCAGCCCCAGCATTTT. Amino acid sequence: CASSFNSNQPQHF.

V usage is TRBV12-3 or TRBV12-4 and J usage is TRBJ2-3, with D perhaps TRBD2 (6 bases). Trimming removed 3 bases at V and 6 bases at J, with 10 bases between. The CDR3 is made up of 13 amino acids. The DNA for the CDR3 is TGTGCCAGCAGTTTGTCGGGGGTCGATACGCAGTATTTT. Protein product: CASSLSGVDTQYF.

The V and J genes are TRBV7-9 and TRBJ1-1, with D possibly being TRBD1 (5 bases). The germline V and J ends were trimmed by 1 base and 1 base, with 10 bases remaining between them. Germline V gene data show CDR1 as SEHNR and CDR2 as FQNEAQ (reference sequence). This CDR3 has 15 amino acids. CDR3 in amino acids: CASSLVGGRNTEAFF. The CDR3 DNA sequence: TGTGCCAGCAGCTTAGTGGGGGGTCGGAACACTGAAGCTTTCTTT.

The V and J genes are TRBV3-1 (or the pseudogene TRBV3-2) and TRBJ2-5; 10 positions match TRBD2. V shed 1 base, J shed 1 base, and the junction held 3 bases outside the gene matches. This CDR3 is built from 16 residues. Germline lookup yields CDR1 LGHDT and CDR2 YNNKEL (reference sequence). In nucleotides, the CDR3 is TGTGCCAGCAGCCAAGTGGCTAGCGGGGGCCAAGAGACCCAGTACTTC. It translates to CASSQVASGGQETQYF.

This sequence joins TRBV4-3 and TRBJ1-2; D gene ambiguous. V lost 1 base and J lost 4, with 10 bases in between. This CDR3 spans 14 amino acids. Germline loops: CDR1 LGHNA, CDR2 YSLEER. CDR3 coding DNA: TGCGCCAGCAGCCAAGGGACGGATTTCTATGGCTACACCTTC. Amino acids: CASSQGTDFYGYTF.

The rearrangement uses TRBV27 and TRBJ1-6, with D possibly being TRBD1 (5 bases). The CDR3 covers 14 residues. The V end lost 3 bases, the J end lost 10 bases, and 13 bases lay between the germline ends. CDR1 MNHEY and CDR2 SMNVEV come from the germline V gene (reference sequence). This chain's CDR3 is CASSFSRVRSPLHF. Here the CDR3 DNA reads TGTGCCAGCAGTTTCAGCAGGGTGCGGTCACCCCTCCACTTT.

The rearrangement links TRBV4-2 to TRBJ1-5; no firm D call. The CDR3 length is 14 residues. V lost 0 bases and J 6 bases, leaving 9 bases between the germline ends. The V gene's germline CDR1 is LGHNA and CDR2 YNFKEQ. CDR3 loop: CASSQERAPQPQHF. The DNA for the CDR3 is TGTGCCAGCAGCCAAGAAAGGGCGCCTCAGCCCCAGCATTTT.

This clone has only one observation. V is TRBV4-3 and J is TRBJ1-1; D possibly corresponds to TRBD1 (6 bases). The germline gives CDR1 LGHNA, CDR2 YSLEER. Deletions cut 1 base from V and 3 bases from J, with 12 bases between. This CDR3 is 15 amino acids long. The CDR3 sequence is CASSQGRDTHTEAFF. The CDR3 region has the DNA TGCGCCAGCAGCCAAGGGCGGGACACCCACACTGAAGCTTTCTTT.

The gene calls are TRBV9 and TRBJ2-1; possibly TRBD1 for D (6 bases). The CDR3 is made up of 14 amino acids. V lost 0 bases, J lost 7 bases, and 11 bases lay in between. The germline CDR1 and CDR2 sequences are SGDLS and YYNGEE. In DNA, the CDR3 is TGTGCCAGCAGCGTAGCTACAACAGGGAATGAGCAGTTCTTC. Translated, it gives CASSVATTGNEQFF.

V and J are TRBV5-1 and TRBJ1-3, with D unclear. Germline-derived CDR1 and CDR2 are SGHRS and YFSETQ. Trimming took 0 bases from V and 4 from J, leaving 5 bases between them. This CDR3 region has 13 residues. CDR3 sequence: CASSLGAGNTIYF. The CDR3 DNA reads TGCGCCAGCAGCTTGGGTGCCGGAAACACCATATATTTT.

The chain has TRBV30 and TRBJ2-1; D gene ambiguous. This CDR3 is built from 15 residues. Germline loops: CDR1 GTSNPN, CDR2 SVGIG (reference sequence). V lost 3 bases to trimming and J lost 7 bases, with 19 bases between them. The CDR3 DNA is TGTGCCTGGAGACTGGATCCCGCGGTGTTGAATGAGCAGTTCTTC. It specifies CAWRLDPAVLNEQFF.

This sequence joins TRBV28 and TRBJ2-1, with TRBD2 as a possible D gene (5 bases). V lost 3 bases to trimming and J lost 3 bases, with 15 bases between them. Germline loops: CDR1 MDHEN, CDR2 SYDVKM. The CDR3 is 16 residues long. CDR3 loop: CASSLWEITFYNEQFF. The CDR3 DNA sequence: TGTGCCAGCAGTTTGTGGGAGATTACCTTCTACAATGAGCAGTTCTTC.

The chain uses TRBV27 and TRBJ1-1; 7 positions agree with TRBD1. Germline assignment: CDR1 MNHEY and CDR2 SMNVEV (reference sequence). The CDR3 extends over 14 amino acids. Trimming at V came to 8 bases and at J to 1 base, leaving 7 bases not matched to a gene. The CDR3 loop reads CASRLQGGNTEAFF. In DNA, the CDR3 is TGTGCCAGCCGCCTCCAGGGGGGGAACACTGAAGCTTTCTTT.